The present T cell receptor (beta chain) was sequenced within a study of early T cells in non-severe SARS-CoV-2 infection. This CDR3 is 15 amino acids long. V dropped 4 bases and J dropped 4; count of bases not matched to a gene: 9. Germline CDR1 is MNHEY and CDR2 is SVGEGT. This clonotype occurred a few times. TCRdb recomputed calls from the 5' RACE reads with MiXCR, one row per CDR3 protein. This sample carries about 59,000 distinct CDR3 sequences, under 15% of them seen once, and the ten largest clones take approximately 8.5%. The origin of this receptor is an adult who was a healthcare worker with PCR-confirmed SARS-CoV-2 infection or an uninfected control (not recorded which). The J gene is TRBJ1-2, the V gene TRBV6-2 or TRBV6-3; 7 bases align to TRBD1. Material: whole blood, obtained at baseline. Written as DNA, the CDR3 is TGTGCCAGCAGTTCCCTGGACAGGATTGGCTATGGCTACACCTTC. Translated: CASSSLDRIGYGYTF.